This T cell receptor beta chain emerged from a study of T cells in Graves' hyperthyroidism and ophthalmopathy. TCR beta CDR3 sequences were amplified from RNA transcripts. The HTBI primer set was used in a first-round RT-PCR of the TCR CDR3. TCRdb analysed the multiplex PCR reads with MiXCR anew, one entry per CDR3 protein. The data show hundreds of thousands of distinct CDR3 sequences, with around 38% seen just once and 7.5% to 9.5% held by the top ten. The V end was cut by 8 bases, the J end by 2 bases, with 13 bases between. The CDR3 consists of 13 residues. Germline-derived CDR1 and CDR2 are SNHLY and FYNNEI. Study results and limitations: Stable hyperthyroidism and ophthalmopathy were separated using 13 V-J signatures.

There are a few counts of this clonotype. The target antigen is unknown. This clonotype was obtained from a man between 18 and 35 years old with Graves' hyperthyroidism. Sequencing was done on a sample of blood. The chain joins TRBV2 to TRBJ2-7; D is perhaps TRBD1 (6 bases). The CDR3 DNA follows: TGTGCCAGCCACGGGACATCGGCCTACGAGCAGTACTTC. Translation: CASHGTSAYEQYF.